This section outlines one T cell receptor beta chain sequence together with its context. Its target is unknown. This entry is derived from a study of OX40 agonist ivuxolimab in advanced cancers. Study-level background: Patients were infused with ivuxolimab every 2 weeks at 0.01 to 10 mg/kg. Among those enrolled, mean age was about 62 years (range about 23 to 79) and roughly 84% were male. The study's findings and limits: On average, CD8+ T cells had more expanded clones than CD4+. Relatively little clonal expansion, among the lowest observed, appeared in partial responders at 0.1-3.0 mg/kg.

Assay: immunoSEQ multiplex PCR; the TCRdb copy retains only in-frame clones and omits some. The table has 40,000 to 45,000 clones, 75% to 90% seen once. The CDR3 has 15 amino acids. The V gene's germline CDR1 is SGHKS and CDR2 YYEKEE (reference sequence). J gave up 5 bases and V 3 bases, and 6 bases lay outside the gene matches. The chain employs TRBV5-5 and TRBJ1-4, with TRBD1 matching 8 bases. This specimen was CD4+ or CD8+ T cells sorted from blood, taken in a trial of the OX40 agonist ivuxolimab. The TCR originated in an adult with an advanced solid tumor such as melanoma, head and neck, liver or kidney cancer. The CDR3 DNA reads as TGTGCCAGCAGCTCCTCGGGACAGGAAAATGAAAAACTGTTTTTT. Translating gives CASSSSGQENEKLFF.